This T cell receptor beta chain was recorded in a study of T-cell memory formation after mild COVID-19. Study at large: TCR clusters mostly belonged to single donors.

TCRdb recomputed calls from the 5' RACE reads with MiXCR, one row per CDR3 protein. The sample gives 350,000 to 550,000 distinct CDR3 sequences, roughly 17% of which show up once; roughly a fifth is in the top ten. The receptor comes from a young man who had mild COVID-19 (a few samples of this study predate the infection). Cell type and time point are not known. Sequencing used PBMCs or a T cell subset sorted from them (not recorded which).

This CDR3 reads CASSLRAGTNQPQHF. DNA for the CDR3: TGTGCCAGCAGCTTAAGGGCAGGGACCAATCAGCCCCAGCATTTT. The rearrangement joins TRBV7-6 to TRBJ1-5, with D maybe TRBD1 (5 bases). The germline CDR1 and CDR2 sequences are SGHVS and FNYEAQ. V was clipped by 2 bases and J by 3 bases, with 11 bases between them. This CDR3 contains 15 residues.